This TCR beta chain was observed in a study of blood T cell repertoires in COVID-19. Study summary: PBMCs, B-cell-depleted T cells, or T cells were the source of the cDNA or gDNA that made up the material.

The ends were cut back, 4 bases at V and 1 base at J, with 11 bases in the middle. The CDR3 extends over 14 amino acids. CDR1 is SGHKS, CDR2 YYEKEE, per germline (reference sequence). As processed by the authors: Reference gene primer amplification gave estimated nucleated cell counts. Clones were sequenced by immunoSEQ multiplex PCR, and TCRdb holds only the in-frame ones, with some missing. The V and J calls and clone size come from that table; D and trimming were worked out from the DNA. The sample comprises roughly 240,000 clones, approximately 89% of which are singletons, and around 1.7% rests with the top ten.

The rearrangement uses TRBV5-5 and TRBJ1-1; D not certain. The receptor was derived from a woman aged 60-75 years who had recovered from COVID-19. Sequenced sample: peripheral blood. In DNA, the CDR3 is TGTGCCAGCAGCACCTCGGGATCGAACACTGAAGCTTTCTTT. It yields the protein CASSTSGSNTEAFF.